A selection of T cell receptor beta chains follows, all from one sample in a study of PD-1 blockade in classical Hodgkin lymphoma. Clones were read by immunoSEQ multiplex PCR, and TCRdb kept only the in-frame ones, dropping some. Here the sample spans roughly 150,000 clones, 78% being singletons. The sequences come from peripheral blood mononuclear cells (PBMCs), collected before the second cycle of nivolumab. The receptors were gathered from a human donor with classical Hodgkin lymphoma. The CDR3 runs from the conserved cysteine through the conserved F or W.

v_gene: TRBV30; j_gene: TRBJ2-2; CDR3aa: CAWSVPGNTGELFF
v_gene: TRBV11-2; j_gene: TRBJ1-2; CDR3aa: CASSLALGEYGYTF
v_gene: TRBV5-6; j_gene: TRBJ2-7; CDR3aa: CASSLGAGFYEQYF
v_gene: TRBV7-3; j_gene: TRBJ2-3; CDR3aa: CASSLVGTDTQYF
v_gene: TRBV9; j_gene: TRBJ2-3; CDR3aa: CASSVATGGTPDTQYF
v_gene: TRBV5-6; j_gene: TRBJ2-7; CDR3aa: CASSLVGSSYEQYF
v_gene: TRBV15; j_gene: TRBJ1-1; CDR3aa: CATSRERAFTEAFF
v_gene: TRBV5-6; j_gene: TRBJ2-7; CDR3aa: CASSLLRLGEQYF
v_gene: TRBV7-6; j_gene: TRBJ1-6; CDR3aa: CASSFTENSPLHF
v_gene: TRBV7-2; j_gene: NA; CDR3aa: CASRPTSGSPYEQYF
v_gene: TRBV10-3; j_gene: TRBJ2-2; CDR3aa: CAISEWTGANTGELFF
v_gene: TRBV11-2; j_gene: TRBJ2-7; CDR3aa: CASSLGQGAYEQYF
v_gene: TRBV7-8; j_gene: TRBJ2-1; CDR3aa: CASSLRLLAGYNEQFF
v_gene: TRBV6-1; j_gene: TRBJ2-2; CDR3aa: CATMELWAGELFF
v_gene: TRBV12-5; j_gene: TRBJ1-1; CDR3aa: CASGLIGGFAEAFF
v_gene: TRBV12-5; j_gene: TRBJ1-2; CDR3aa: CASARWDYGYTF
v_gene: TRBV6-6; j_gene: TRBJ2-3; CDR3aa: CASSGTGRTDTQYF
v_gene: TRBV4-1; j_gene: TRBJ1-4; CDR3aa: CASSQRGTGVEKLFF
v_gene: TRBV13; j_gene: TRBJ2-1; CDR3aa: CASSLSWLAASYNEQFF
v_gene: TRBV10-3; j_gene: TRBJ2-1; CDR3aa: CAISDPLAGGHNEQFF
v_gene: TRBV28; j_gene: TRBJ1-2; CDR3aa: CASSPDRVGYGYTF
v_gene: TRBV11-2; j_gene: TRBJ2-3; CDR3aa: CASSLELSFYTDTQYF
v_gene: TRBV5-1; j_gene: TRBJ1-3; CDR3aa: CASSQLDRGSGNTIYF
v_gene: TRBV14; j_gene: TRBJ2-5; CDR3aa: CASSPLWGDGETQYF
v_gene: TRBV28; j_gene: TRBJ1-3; CDR3aa: CASSFAGWGLSGNTIYF
v_gene: TRBV27; j_gene: TRBJ1-2; CDR3aa: CASSPDRGQGYGYTF
v_gene: TRBV5-1; j_gene: TRBJ1-6; CDR3aa: CASSLRDRGTTNSPLHF
v_gene: TRBV7-2; j_gene: TRBJ2-5; CDR3aa: CASSRMGTSQTQYF
v_gene: TRBV7-9; j_gene: TRBJ1-2; CDR3aa: CASSPHGADYGYTF
v_gene: TRBV7-3; j_gene: TRBJ2-3; CDR3aa: CASSPTGLAGGPTDTQYF
v_gene: TRBV14; j_gene: TRBJ1-1; CDR3aa: CASSQEDFGQGHPYTEAFF
v_gene: TRBV4-1; j_gene: TRBJ2-5; CDR3aa: CASSQPGAGPQETQYF
v_gene: TRBV5-6; j_gene: TRBJ2-7; CDR3aa: CASSLEAGGIGQYF
v_gene: TRBV6-5; j_gene: TRBJ2-7; CDR3aa: CASSHSYEQYF
v_gene: TRBV5-1; j_gene: TRBJ1-2; CDR3aa: CASSSPTRFNYGYTF
v_gene: TRBV18; j_gene: TRBJ1-1; CDR3aa: CASSPRLNTEAFF
v_gene: TRBV5-1; j_gene: TRBJ2-7; CDR3aa: CASRGGSYEQYF
v_gene: TRBV5-1; j_gene: TRBJ1-3; CDR3aa: CASSFGGISGNTIYF